This T cell receptor beta chain was found in a study of CD8+ T cells in alopecia areata. Treatment here: oral pan-JAK inhibitor, 5-10 mg twice daily. As the sequencing template, cDNA was produced by extracting RNA and reverse transcribing it. TCRdb keeps only in-frame clones here, not all; method: immunoSEQ multiplex PCR. The sample holds about 110,000 clones, less than 75% seen once. The input for sequencing was CD8+ T cells sorted from blood, taken at week 24, from a patient treated with tofacitinib. The clonotype was recovered from a human donor with alopecia areata.

The CDR3 DNA reads as TGTGCCAGCAGCTTACTGCAAGGTTTGGCCGACAGAGCCTCCACCCTCGGCGAGCAGTACTTC. Translating gives CASSLLQGLADRASTLGEQYF. This chain connects TRBV13 to TRBJ2-7; perhaps TRBD1 as D (5 bases). Germline CDR1 is PRHDT and CDR2 is FYEKMQ (reference sequence). V shed 2 bases and J shed 6 bases, with 35 bases lying between them. The CDR3 consists of 21 residues.